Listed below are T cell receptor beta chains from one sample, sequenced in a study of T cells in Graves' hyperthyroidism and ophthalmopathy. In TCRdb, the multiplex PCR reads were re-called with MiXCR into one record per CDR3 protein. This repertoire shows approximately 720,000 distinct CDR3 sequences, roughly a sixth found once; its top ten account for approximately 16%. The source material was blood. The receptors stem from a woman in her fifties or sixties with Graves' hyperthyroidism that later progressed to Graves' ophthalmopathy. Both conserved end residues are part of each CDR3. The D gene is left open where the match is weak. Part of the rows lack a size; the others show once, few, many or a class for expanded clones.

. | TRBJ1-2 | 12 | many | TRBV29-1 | CSVTGSNYGYTF | TGCAGCGTAACAGGGTCTAACTATGGCTACACCTTC
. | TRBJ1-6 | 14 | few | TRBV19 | CASSSAVTNSPLHF | TGTGCCAGTAGTTCGGCAGTTACCAATTCACCCCTCCACTTT
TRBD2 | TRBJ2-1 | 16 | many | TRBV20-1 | CSAGPPGGITYNEQFF | TGCAGTGCTGGGCCGCCCGGGGGGATAACCTACAATGAGCAGTTCTTC
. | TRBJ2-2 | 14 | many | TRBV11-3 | CASSLGSGSGELFF | TGTGCCAGCAGCTTAGGCTCGGGGTCTGGGGAGCTGTTTTTT
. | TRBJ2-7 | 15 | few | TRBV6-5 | CASSYSQGIIYEQYF | TGTGCCAGCAGTTACTCCCAGGGGATAATATACGAGCAGTACTTC
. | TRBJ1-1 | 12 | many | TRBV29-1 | CSVVAGNTEAFF | TGCAGCGTTGTAGCAGGGAACACTGAAGCTTTCTTT
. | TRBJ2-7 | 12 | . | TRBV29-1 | CSTRDSLREQYF | TGCAGCACGCGGGACAGTCTACGCGAGCAGTACTTC
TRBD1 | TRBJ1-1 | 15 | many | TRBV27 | CASSSDRGSNTEAFF | TGTGCCAGCAGTTCCGACAGGGGATCGAACACTGAAGCTTTCTTT
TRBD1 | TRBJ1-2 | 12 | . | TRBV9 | CASSGGQNGYTF | TGTGCCAGCAGCGGGGGACAGAATGGCTACACCTTC
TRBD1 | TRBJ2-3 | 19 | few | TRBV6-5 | CASSYDSNGRGYETDTQYF | TGTGCCAGCAGTTACGATTCTAACGGCAGGGGGTATGAGACAGATACGCAGTATTTT
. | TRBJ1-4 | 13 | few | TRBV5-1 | CASSFDSGEKLFF | TGCGCCAGCAGCTTTGACTCGGGTGAAAAACTGTTTTTT
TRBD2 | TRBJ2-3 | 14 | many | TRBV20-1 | CSASGGTSTDTQYF | TGCAGTGCTAGCGGGGGGACTAGCACAGATACGCAGTATTTT
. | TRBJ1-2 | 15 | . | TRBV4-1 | CASSHSHGQNYGYTF | TGCGCCAGCAGCCACTCCCATGGACAAAACTATGGCTACACCTTC
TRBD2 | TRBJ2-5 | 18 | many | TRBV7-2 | CASSLAGSSGGPGGTQYF | TGTGCCAGCAGCTTAGCCGGGTCGAGCGGGGGCCCGGGGGGGACCCAGTACTTC
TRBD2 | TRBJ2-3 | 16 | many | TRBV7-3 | CASSLLAGGSTDTQYF | TGTGCCAGCAGCTTACTAGCGGGGGGGTCTACAGATACGCAGTATTTT
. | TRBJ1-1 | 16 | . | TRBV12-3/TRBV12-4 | CASSLEVEDFNTEAFF | TGTGCCAGCAGTTTAGAGGTTGAGGATTTCAACACTGAAGCTTTCTTT
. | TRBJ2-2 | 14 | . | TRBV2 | CASSERVGAGELFF | TGTGCCAGCAGTGAACGGGTCGGGGCCGGGGAGCTGTTTTTT
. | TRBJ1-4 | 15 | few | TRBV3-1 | CASSQVGGWGEKLFF | TGTGCCAGCAGCCAAGTTGGGGGCTGGGGAGAAAAACTGTTTTTT
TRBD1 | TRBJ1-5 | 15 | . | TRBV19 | CASSSTGAGNQPQHF | TGTGCCAGTAGTAGTACAGGGGCAGGCAATCAGCCCCAGCATTTT
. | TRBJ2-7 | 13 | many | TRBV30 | CAWNVVGGGEQYF | TGTGCCTGGAACGTGGTAGGCGGAGGCGAGCAGTACTTC
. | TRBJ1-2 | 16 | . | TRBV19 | CASSITGGWANYGYTF | TGTGCCAGTAGTATAACCGGTGGTTGGGCGAACTATGGCTACACCTTC
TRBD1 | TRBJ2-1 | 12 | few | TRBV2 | CASRDRGNEQFF | TGTGCCAGCCGGGACAGGGGTAATGAGCAGTTCTTC
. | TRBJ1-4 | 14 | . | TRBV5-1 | CASSPWATNEKLFF | TGCGCCAGCAGCCCGTGGGCAACTAATGAAAAACTGTTTTTT
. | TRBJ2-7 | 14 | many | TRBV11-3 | CASSLYGGAYEQYF | TGTGCCAGCAGCCTATACGGGGGCGCCTACGAGCAGTACTTC
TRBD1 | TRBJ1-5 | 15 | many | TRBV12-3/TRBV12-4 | CASRKQGARNQPQHF | TGTGCCAGCAGAAAACAGGGGGCCCGCAATCAGCCCCAGCATTTT
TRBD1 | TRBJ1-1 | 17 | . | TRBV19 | CASYLERTGTPLSEAFF | TGTGCCAGTTACCTCGAACGGACAGGAACACCACTTTCTGAAGCTTTCTTT
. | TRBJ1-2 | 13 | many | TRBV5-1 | CASSLDSNYGYTF | TGTGCCAGCTCGTTGGACAGTAACTATGGCTACACCTTC
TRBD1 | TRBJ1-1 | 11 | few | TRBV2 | CASGTGPGAFF | TGTGCCAGCGGGACAGGGCCAGGAGCTTTCTTT
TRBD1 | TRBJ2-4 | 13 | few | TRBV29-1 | CSVSDRVENIQYF | TGCAGCGTTTCCGACAGGGTTGAAAACATTCAGTACTTC
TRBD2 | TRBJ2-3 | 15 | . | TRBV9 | CASSVLAGGRDTQYF | TGTGCCAGCAGCGTACTAGCGGGGGGTAGGGATACGCAGTATTTT
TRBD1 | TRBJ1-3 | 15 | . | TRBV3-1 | CASSHNRGSGNTIYF | TGTGCCAGCAGCCATAACAGGGGTTCTGGAAACACCATATATTTT
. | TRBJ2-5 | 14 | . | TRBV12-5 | CASGLVGRDVTQYF | TGTGCTAGTGGTTTGGTGGGAAGGGATGTGACCCAGTACTTC
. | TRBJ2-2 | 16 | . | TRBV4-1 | CASSQEGTANTGELFF | TGCGCCAGCAGCCAAGAGGGGACGGCGAACACCGGGGAGCTGTTTTTT
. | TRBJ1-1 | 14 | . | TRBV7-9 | CASSLADTNTEAFF | TGTGCCAGCAGCTTAGCCGACACGAACACTGAAGCTTTCTTT
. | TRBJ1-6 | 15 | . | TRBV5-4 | CASSVGTLRNSPLHF | TGTGCCAGCAGCGTCGGGACACTCCGTAATTCACCCCTCCACTTT
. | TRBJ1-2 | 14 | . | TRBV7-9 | CASSSELPNYGYTF | TGTGCCAGCAGCTCCGAGCTTCCTAACTATGGCTACACCTTC
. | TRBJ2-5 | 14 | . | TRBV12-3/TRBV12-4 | CASSLLGDIETQYF | TGTGCCAGCAGTTTATTGGGGGATATCGAGACCCAGTACTTC
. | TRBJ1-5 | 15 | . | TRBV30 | CAWSAYDATRRPQHF | TGTGCCTGGAGTGCATACGACGCTACCAGGAGGCCCCAGCATTTT
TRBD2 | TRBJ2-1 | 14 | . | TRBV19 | CASSLLAAYNEQFF | TGTGCCAGTAGTTTACTAGCGGCCTACAATGAGCAGTTCTTC
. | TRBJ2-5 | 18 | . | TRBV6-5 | CASSYSISAEVSGETQYF | TGTGCCAGCAGTTACTCGATTAGCGCGGAGGTTTCGGGGGAGACCCAGTACTTC
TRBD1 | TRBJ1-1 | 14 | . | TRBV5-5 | CASRPGQLPVGAFF | TGTGCCAGCAGGCCGGGACAGCTCCCGGTAGGAGCTTTCTTT
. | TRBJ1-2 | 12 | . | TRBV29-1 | CSVEEGADGYTF | TGCAGCGTTGAAGAAGGCGCGGATGGCTACACCTTC
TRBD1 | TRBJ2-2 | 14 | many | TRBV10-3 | CAIRQGAFTGELFF | TGTGCCATCAGACAGGGGGCGTTCACCGGGGAGCTGTTTTTT
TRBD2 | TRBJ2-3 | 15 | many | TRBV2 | CASSEDGGSTDTQYF | TGTGCCAGCAGCGAGGACGGGGGGAGCACAGATACGCAGTATTTT
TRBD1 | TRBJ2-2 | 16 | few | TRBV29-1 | CSVENRGLENTGELFF | TGCAGCGTTGAAAACAGGGGGCTCGAGAACACCGGGGAGCTGTTTTTT
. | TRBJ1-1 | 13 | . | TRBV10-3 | CAITLAGGTEAFF | TGTGCCATCACTCTCGCTGGGGGCACTGAAGCTTTCTTT
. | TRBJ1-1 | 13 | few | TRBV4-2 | CASSQGSAVRAFF | TGTGCCAGCAGCCAAGGGTCGGCAGTGCGTGCTTTCTTT
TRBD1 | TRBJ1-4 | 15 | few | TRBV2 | CASKRQGPFNEKLFF | TGTGCCAGCAAGAGACAGGGACCTTTTAATGAAAAACTGTTTTTT
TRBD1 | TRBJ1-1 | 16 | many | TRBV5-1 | CASSLEGQGINTEAFF | TGCGCCAGCAGCTTGGAGGGACAGGGAATTAACACTGAAGCTTTCTTT
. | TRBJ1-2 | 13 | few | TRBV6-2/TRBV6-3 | CASRLGTDYGYTF | TGTGCCAGCAGACTCGGGACGGACTATGGCTACACCTTC
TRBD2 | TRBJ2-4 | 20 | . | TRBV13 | CASSSETSGGLGGAKNIQYF | TGTGCCAGCAGCTCGGAGACTAGCGGGGGCTTGGGGGGTGCCAAAAACATTCAGTACTTC
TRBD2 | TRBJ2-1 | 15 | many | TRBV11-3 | CASSLRSGGRNEQFF | TGTGCCAGCAGCTTACGCAGCGGGGGTCGGAATGAGCAGTTCTTC
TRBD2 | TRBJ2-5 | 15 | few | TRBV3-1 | CASSQGAGGMETQYF | TGTGCCAGCAGCCAAGGTGCCGGGGGGATGGAGACCCAGTACTTC